This TCR beta chain comes out of a study of blood T cell repertoires in COVID-19 (dated by TCRdb to between 2020 and 2021). Regarding the complete study: Samples from collaborators originated in the United States, Italy and Spain and spanned both the acute and convalescent phases of COVID-19. The material from the prospective study consisted of cDNA or gDNA derived from T cells, B-cell-depleted T cells, or PBMCs. Deeply sampled blood TCRbeta repertoires from subjects exposed to, actively infected with, or recovered from COVID-19 were included in the dataset. The repertoires were made available in a free public database intended to serve as a resource for research on the immune response to SARS-CoV-2. The samples were drawn from the first 160 participants of the ongoing ImmuneRACE study and from more than 1,000 subjects provided by 6 global collaborators. Nearly every sample came with metadata listing a de-identified subject ID, COVID-19 status, age in years and sex. Where available, HLA class I and class II types were taken from metadata supplied by the sample provider and were not determined by assay-based typing.

Whole blood was collected in K2EDTA tubes by collaborating institutions according to the institutions' own protocols. For TCRbeta analysis, collaborators shipped samples in one of three forms: frozen whole blood, isolated PBMCs, or DNA extracted from either of those sample types. Trimming at the junction amounts to 6 bases on V and 3 bases on J, and the germline ends lie 11 bases apart. Sequences MGHDK (CDR1) and SYGVNS (CDR2) are obtained from the germline V gene. Counted from cysteine to phenylalanine, this CDR3 has 14 amino acids. Kept here is only the CDR3 DNA, which spans 42 bases and is read in frame from base 1. As regards this clone: The antigen it binds to is not known. There are no base qualities to consult, and no much larger clone falls within one base.

TCRbeta CDR3 regions were amplified from genomic DNA using the immunoSEQ Assay, a bias-controlled multiplex PCR. Processing in the source paper ran as follows. Nucleated cell counts per sample were estimated from amplification of reference gene primers within the assay. Sequence reads were collapsed and filtered to measure the absolute abundance of every unique TCRbeta CDR3 rearrangement. Productive Simpson clonality was computed per sample as the square root of Simpson's diversity index over productive rearrangements. TCRdb mirrors the immuneACCESS table, restricted to in-frame sequences. Some clones are absent from its copies; in checked studies, under half trace to an unresolved V gene, and the reason for the others is unknown. D and trimming were read from the DNA, whereas the V and J calls and clone size are those reported in that table. For this sample the table gives almost 80,000 clones, of which roughly 85% were detected only once. The top ten hold around a third of the sample.

What the study reported, not specific to this receptor: The amount of clinical and demographic metadata varied by source and participant and was provided uncurated.

This receptor was identified in a woman between 65 and 79 years old with acute or convalescent COVID-19. Specimen: peripheral blood. The chain is made from TRBV25-1 and TRBJ2-2; too little of a D gene remains to name it. CDR3 region: CASRSGSDTGELFF. The nucleotide sequence reads TGTGCCAGCAGGTCCGGGTCGGACACCGGGGAGCTGTTTTTT.